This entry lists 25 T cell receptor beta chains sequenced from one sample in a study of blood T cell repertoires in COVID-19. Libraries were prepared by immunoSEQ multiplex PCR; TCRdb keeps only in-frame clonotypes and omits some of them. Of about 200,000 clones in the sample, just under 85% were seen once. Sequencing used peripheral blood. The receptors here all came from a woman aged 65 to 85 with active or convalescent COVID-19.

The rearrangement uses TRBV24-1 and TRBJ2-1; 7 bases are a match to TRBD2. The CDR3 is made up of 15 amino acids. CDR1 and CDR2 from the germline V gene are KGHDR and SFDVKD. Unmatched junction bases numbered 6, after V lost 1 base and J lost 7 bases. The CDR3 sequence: CATSDFGPRGNEQFF. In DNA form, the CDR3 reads TGTGCCACCAGTGATTTTGGGCCGCGGGGGAATGAGCAGTTCTTC.

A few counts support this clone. The CDR3 DNA sequence: TGTGCCAGCCTGACAGGGAACACTGAAGCTTTCTTT. It encodes CASLTGNTEAFF. The rearrangement links TRBV19 to TRBJ1-1; possibly TRBD1 for D (6 bases). V lost 9 bases, J lost 1 base, and 9 bases lay in between. The V gene's germline CDR1 is LNHDA and CDR2 SQIVND (reference sequence). The CDR3 totals 12 residues. Based on the CDR3 plus reference TRBV19 and TRBJ1-1, the full variable domain is DGGITQSPKYLFRKEGQNVTLSCEQNLNHDAMYWYRQDPGQGLRLIYYSQIVNDFQKGDIAEGYSVSREKKESFPLTVTSAQKNPTAFYLCASLTGNTEAFFGQGTRLTVV.

DNA of the CDR3: TGTGCTAGTGGTGAACTGTCCCGACTAGCGGGAGGTCCCCTCCACACAGATACGCAGTATTTT. Protein sequence: CASGELSRLAGGPLHTDTQYF. This sequence joins TRBV12-5 and TRBJ2-3, with TRBD2 matching 13 bases. V shed 5 bases and J 2 bases; nucleotides not matched to a gene: 19. The CDR3 is 21 residues long. Germline V gene data show CDR1 as LGHNT and CDR2 as FRNRAP.

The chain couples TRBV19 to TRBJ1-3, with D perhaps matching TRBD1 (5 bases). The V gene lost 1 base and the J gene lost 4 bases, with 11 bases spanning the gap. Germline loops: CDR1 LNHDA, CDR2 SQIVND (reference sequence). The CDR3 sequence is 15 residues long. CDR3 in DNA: TGTGCCAGTAGTATAGGGTCAGGGTCCGGAAACACCATATATTTT. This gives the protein CASSIGSGSGNTIYF.

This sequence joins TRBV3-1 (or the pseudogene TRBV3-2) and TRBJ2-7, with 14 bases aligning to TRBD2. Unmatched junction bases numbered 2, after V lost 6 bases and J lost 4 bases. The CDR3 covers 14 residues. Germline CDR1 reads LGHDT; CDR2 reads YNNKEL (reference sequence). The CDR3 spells CASSRLAGGYEQYF. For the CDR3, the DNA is TGTGCCAGCAGTCGACTAGCGGGAGGGTACGAGCAGTACTTC.

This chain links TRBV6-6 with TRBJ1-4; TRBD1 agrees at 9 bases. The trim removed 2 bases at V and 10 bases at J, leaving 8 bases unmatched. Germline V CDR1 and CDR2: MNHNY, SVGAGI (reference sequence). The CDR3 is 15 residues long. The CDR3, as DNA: TGTGCCAGCAGTTACAACAGGGGGCCATACGGAAAACTGTTTTTT. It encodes CASSYNRGPYGKLFF.

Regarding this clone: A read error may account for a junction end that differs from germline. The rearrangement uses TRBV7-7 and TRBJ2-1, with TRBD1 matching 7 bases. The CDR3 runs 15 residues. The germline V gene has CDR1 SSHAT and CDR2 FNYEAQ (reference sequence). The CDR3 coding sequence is TGTGCTAGCAGCCGAGAACCCAGGGGGAACAATGAGCAGTTCTTC. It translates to CASSREPRGNNEQFF. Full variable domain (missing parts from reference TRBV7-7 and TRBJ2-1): GAGVSQSPRYKVTKRGQDVTLRCDPISSHATLYWYQQALGQGPEFLTYFNYEAQPDKSGLPSDRFSAERPEGSISTLTIQRTEQRDSAMYRCASSREPRGNNEQFFGPGTRLTVL.

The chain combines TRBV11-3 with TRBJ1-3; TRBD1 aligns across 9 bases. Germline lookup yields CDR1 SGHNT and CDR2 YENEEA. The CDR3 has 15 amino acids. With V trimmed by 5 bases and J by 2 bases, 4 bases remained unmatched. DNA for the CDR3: TGTGCCAGCAGCCCAGGACAGGGGACTGGAAACACCATATATTTT. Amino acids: CASSPGQGTGNTIYF.

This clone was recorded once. The CDR3 here is CATSREDRGLVRPYEQYF. CDR3 bases: TGTGCCACCAGCAGAGAAGACAGGGGGCTTGTGCGGCCCTACGAGCAGTACTTC. The rearrangement links TRBV15 to TRBJ2-7, with TRBD1 identical over 10 bases. Per germline, CDR1 LNHNV and CDR2 YYDKDF (reference sequence). V was pared by 0 bases and J by 2 bases, with 10 bases of the junction left unmatched. This CDR3 is built from 18 residues. Variable domain in full (rest from reference TRBV15 and TRBJ2-7): DAMVIQNPRYQVTQFGKPVTLSCSQTLNHNVMYWYQQKSSQAPKLLFHYYDKDFNNEADTPDNFQSRRPNTSFCFLDIRSPGLGDTAMYLCATSREDRGLVRPYEQYFGPGTRLTVT.

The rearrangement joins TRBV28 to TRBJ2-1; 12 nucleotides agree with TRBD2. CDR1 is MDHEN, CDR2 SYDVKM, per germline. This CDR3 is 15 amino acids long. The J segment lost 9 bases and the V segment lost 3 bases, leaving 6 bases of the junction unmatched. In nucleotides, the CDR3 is TGTGCCAGCAGTTTCACGACTAGCGGGAGTAGTGAGCAGTTCTTC. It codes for CASSFTTSGSSEQFF.

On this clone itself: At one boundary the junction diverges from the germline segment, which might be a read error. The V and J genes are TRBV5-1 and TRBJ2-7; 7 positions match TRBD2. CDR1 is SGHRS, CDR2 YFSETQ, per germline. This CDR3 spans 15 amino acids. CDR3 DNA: TGCGCCAGCTGCTTGTGGGGGGGTGGGTTGGGGGAGCAGTACTTC. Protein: CASCLWGGGLGEQYF.

CDR3 DNA sequence: TGTGCCAGCAGCTTAGCACACAGGGGTTACGAGCAGTACTTC. This sequence encodes CASSLAHRGYEQYF. The chain joins TRBV7-6 to TRBJ2-7; 7 positions match TRBD1. V shed 0 bases, J shed 4 bases, and the junction held 3 bases outside the gene matches. The V gene's germline CDR1 is SGHVS and CDR2 FNYEAQ. This CDR3 spans 14 amino acids.

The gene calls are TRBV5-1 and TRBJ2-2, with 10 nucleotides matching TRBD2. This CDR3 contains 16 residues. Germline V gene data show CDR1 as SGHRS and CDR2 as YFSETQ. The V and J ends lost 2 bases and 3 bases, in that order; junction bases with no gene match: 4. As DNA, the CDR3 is TGCGCCAGCAGCTTCAGCGGGAGGGCGGACACCGGGGAGCTGTTTTTT. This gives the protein CASSFSGRADTGELFF. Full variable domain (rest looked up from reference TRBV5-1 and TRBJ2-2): KAGVTQTPRYLIKTRGQQVTLSCSPISGHRSVSWYQQTPGQGLQFLFEYFSETQRNKGNFPGRFSGRQFSNSRSEMNVSTLELGDSALYLCASSFSGRADTGELFFGEGSRLTVL.

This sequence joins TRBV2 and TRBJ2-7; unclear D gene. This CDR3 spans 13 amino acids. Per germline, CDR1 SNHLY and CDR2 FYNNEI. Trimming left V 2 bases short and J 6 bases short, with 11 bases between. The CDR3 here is CASSEKARTEQYF. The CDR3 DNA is TGTGCCAGCAGTGAAAAAGCTAGAACCGAGCAGTACTTC.

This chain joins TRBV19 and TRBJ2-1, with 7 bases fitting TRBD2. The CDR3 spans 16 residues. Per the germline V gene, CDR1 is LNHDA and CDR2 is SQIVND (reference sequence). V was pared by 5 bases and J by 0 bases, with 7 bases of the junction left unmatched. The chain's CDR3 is CASSPREASSYNEQFF. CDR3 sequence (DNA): TGTGCCAGTAGTCCCCGGGAGGCAAGCTCCTACAATGAGCAGTTCTTC.

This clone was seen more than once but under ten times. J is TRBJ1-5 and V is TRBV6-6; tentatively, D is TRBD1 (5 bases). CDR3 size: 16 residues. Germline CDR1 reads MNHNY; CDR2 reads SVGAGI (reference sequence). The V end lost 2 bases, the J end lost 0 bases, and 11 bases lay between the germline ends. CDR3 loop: CASSYGREHSNQPQHF. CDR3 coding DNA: TGTGCCAGCAGTTACGGCAGGGAACATAGCAATCAGCCCCAGCATTTT.

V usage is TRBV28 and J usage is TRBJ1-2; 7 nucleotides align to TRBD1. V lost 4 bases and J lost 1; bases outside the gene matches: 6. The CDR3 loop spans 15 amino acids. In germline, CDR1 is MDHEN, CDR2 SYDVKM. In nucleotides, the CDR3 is TGTGCCAGCAGTTCAGACAGGGATTTTAACTATGGCTACACCTTC. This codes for CASSSDRDFNYGYTF.

The CDR3 DNA follows: TGTGCCAGCAGCTCAACCGGGGGGGCTTCGGACGAGCAGTACTTC. This translates into CASSSTGGASDEQYF. The chain links TRBV9 to TRBJ2-7; TRBD2 agrees at 8 bases. CDR3 length: 15 residues. The germline V gene encodes CDR1 SGDLS and CDR2 YYNGEE. V trimming: 4 bases; J trimming: 5 bases; junction bases outside the gene matches: 11.

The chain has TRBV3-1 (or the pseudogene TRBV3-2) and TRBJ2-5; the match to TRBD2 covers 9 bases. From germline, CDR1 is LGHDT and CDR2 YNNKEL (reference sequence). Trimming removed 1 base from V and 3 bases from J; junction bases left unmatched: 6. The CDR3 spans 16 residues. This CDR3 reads CASSQGTTSGKETQYF. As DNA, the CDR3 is TGTGCCAGCAGCCAAGGAACGACTAGCGGAAAAGAGACCCAGTACTTC.

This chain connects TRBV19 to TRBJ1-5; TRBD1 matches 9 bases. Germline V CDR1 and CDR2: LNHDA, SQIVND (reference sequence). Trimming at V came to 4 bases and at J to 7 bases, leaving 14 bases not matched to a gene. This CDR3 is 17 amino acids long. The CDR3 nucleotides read TGTGCCAGTAGTACACCCCCGGGACAGGGTTTCAACCAGCCCCAGCATTTT. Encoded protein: CASSTPPGQGFNQPQHF.

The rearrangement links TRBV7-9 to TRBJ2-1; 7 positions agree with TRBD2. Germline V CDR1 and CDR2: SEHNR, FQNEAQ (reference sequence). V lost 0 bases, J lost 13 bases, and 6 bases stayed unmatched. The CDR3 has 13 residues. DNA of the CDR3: TGTGCCAGCAGCTTAGCGGGAGGGCCTCATCAGTTCTTC. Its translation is CASSLAGGPHQFF.

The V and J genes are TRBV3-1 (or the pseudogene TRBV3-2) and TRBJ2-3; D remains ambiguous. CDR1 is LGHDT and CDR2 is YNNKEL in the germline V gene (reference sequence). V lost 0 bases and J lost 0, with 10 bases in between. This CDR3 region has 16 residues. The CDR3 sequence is CASSQDLRVSTDTQYF. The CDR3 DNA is TGTGCCAGCAGCCAAGACTTACGGGTTAGCACAGATACGCAGTATTTT.

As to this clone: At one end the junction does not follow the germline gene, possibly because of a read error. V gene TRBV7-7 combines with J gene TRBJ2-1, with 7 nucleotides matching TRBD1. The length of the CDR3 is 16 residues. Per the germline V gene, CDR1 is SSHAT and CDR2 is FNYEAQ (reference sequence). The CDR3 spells CASSLDMTGNSAEQFF. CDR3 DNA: TGTGCTAGCAGCTTAGATATGACAGGGAATAGCGCTGAGCAGTTCTTC.

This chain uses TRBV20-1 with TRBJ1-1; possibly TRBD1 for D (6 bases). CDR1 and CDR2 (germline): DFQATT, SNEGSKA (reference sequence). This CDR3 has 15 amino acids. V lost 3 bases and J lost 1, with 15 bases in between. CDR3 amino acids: CSASQGTLSNTEAFF. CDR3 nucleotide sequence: TGCAGTGCTAGTCAAGGGACACTCTCGAACACTGAAGCTTTCTTT.

CDR3 in DNA: TGTGCCAGCAGCTTGACAGGGGCGGGAACTAATGAAAAACTGTTTTTT. This codes for CASSLTGAGTNEKLFF. V usage is TRBV7-9 and J usage is TRBJ1-4, with 8 bases matching TRBD1. After removal of 3 bases from V and 1 base from J, the junction contained 4 bases not matched to a gene. The CDR3 is 16 residues long. CDR1 is SEHNR, CDR2 FQNEAQ, per germline (reference sequence).